Listed here are 27 T cell receptor beta chains from one sample, sequenced in a study of CD8 T cells in ankylosing spondylitis (dated by TCRdb to the late 2010s). Receptors were amplified or captured by 5' RACE. The run used an Illumina HiSeq 2500. TCRdb redid the processing of the public reads, applying fastp at Q25 and MiXCR, and retained in-frame beta chains. Rows are combined by CDR3 protein, so each entry shows the most common genes and DNA. The sample table contains 200,000 to 250,000 distinct CDR3 sequences; only one count was recorded for around 8% of them. The leading ten clones occupy roughly 4.9% of the sample. The sample consisted of blood, either unsorted or a sorted T cell fraction (not recorded which). The receptors shown here come from a female donor with ankylosing spondylitis or in good health (not recorded which).

The rearrangement links TRBV7-2 to TRBJ2-7; a weak D match, TRBD1 (6 bases). This CDR3 spans 13 amino acids. CDR1 and CDR2 (germline): SGHTA, FQGNSA. With 7 bases removed from V and 3 bases from J, the gap between germline ends came to 13 bases. CDR3 in DNA: TGTGCCAGCAAATCACAGGGTAGCTACGAGCAGTACTTC. Translating it yields CASKSQGSYEQYF. Full variable domain (rest looked up from reference TRBV7-2 and TRBJ2-7): GAGVSQSPSNKVTEKGKDVELRCDPISGHTALYWYRQSLGQGLEFLIYFQGNSAPDKSGLPSDRFSAERTGGSVSTLTIQRTQQEDSAVYLCASKSQGSYEQYFGPGTRLTVT.

This clonotype was observed many times. This chain links TRBV28 with TRBJ2-1, with D unresolved. Per the germline V gene, CDR1 is MDHEN and CDR2 is SYDVKM. CDR3 length: 11 residues. The V end was cut by 6 bases, the J end by 5 bases, with 5 bases between. CDR3 bases: TGTGCCAGCAGCCAGGACAATGAGCAGTTCTTC. Encoded protein: CASSQDNEQFF.

This clonotype has at least ten counts. The gene calls are TRBV5-1 and TRBJ2-7; no reliable D call. Deletions cut 4 bases from V and 2 bases from J, with 7 bases between. CDR1 and CDR2 (germline): SGHRS, YFSETQ. This CDR3 region has 12 residues. The CDR3 DNA is TGCGCCAGCAGCGGGGAAACCTACGAGCAGTACTTC. Amino acid sequence: CASSGETYEQYF.

This clonotype occurred many times. The junction does not match germline at one end; this may be a read error. V usage is TRBV12-3 or TRBV12-4 and J usage is TRBJ2-7; D is uncertain. This CDR3 has 13 residues. CDR3 nucleotides: TGTGCCAGCAGATTAGTGGGGTCCTACGAGCAGTACTTC. Translated: CASRLVGSYEQYF.

The gene calls are TRBV20-1 and TRBJ1-1; TRBD1 matches 7 bases. V shed 2 bases and J 1 base; nucleotides not matched to a gene: 7. The length of the CDR3 is 15 residues. Germline V gives CDR1 DFQATT, CDR2 SNEGSKA (reference sequence). CDR3 in DNA: TGCAGTGCTAGAAGGACAGGTGCTTGGAACACTGAAGCTTTCTTT. It specifies CSARRTGAWNTEAFF.

This clonotype was seen many times. V gene TRBV12-3 or TRBV12-4 combines with J gene TRBJ2-7, with 13 bases identical to TRBD2. With V trimmed by 6 bases and J by 3 bases, 5 bases remained unmatched. This CDR3 comprises 15 residues. The CDR3 DNA reads as TGTGCCAGCAGCCCGGGACTAGCGGGATACTACGAGCAGTACTTC. It encodes CASSPGLAGYYEQYF.

This clonotype has more than one count but fewer than ten. V is TRBV20-1 and J is TRBJ2-2; D is possibly TRBD1 or TRBD2 (6 bases each). V was trimmed by 1 base and J by 5 bases, leaving 11 bases between them. The length of the CDR3 is 14 residues. Germline values: CDR1 DFQATT, CDR2 SNEGSKA (reference sequence). The DNA for the CDR3 is TGCAGTGCTAGAGCGGGGGCAAGGACCGGGGAGCTGTTTTTT. Its protein product is CSARAGARTGELFF.

This clonotype was recorded at least ten times. The rearrangement joins TRBV19 to TRBJ2-2; 10 bases line up with TRBD2. Germline-derived CDR1 and CDR2 are LNHDA and SQIVND (reference sequence). V dropped 7 bases and J dropped 2; count of bases not matched to a gene: 7. The CDR3 is 16 residues long. The CDR3 DNA reads TGTGCCAGTACCCCAAGCGGGAGGGGAAACACCGGGGAGCTGTTTTTT. Translation gives CASTPSGRGNTGELFF.

This clonotype appeared many times. The chain joins TRBV9 to TRBJ1-2; D is possibly TRBD1 (5 bases). Germline assignment: CDR1 SGDLS and CDR2 YYNGEE. V lost 0 bases and J 4 bases, leaving 10 bases between the germline ends. There are 14 residues in the CDR3. In nucleotides, the CDR3 is TGTGCCAGCAGCGTAGGTTCCGACAGCTATGGCTACACCTTC. Translating it yields CASSVGSDSYGYTF.

There are many counts of this clonotype. V usage is TRBV18 and J usage is TRBJ2-5; perhaps D is TRBD1 or TRBD2 (6 bases each). The CDR3 runs to 15 residues. The germline V and J ends were trimmed by 2 bases and 3 bases, with 13 bases remaining between them. Germline V gene lookup returns CDR1 KGHSH and CDR2 LQKENI. CDR3 coding DNA: TGTGCCAGCTCACCAGATTGGGGGGCCGAAGAGACCCAGTACTTC. Protein sequence: CASSPDWGAEETQYF.

The V gene is TRBV29-1, the J gene TRBJ1-5; 9 positions agree with TRBD1. Germline-derived CDR1 and CDR2 are SQVTM and ANQGSEA. The CDR3 has 14 amino acids. V shed 6 bases and J 1 base; nucleotides not matched to a gene: 4. The CDR3 protein is CSVSGTGSNQPQHF. In DNA form, the CDR3 reads TGCAGCGTCTCCGGGACAGGGAGCAATCAGCCCCAGCATTTT.

This clonotype was seen at least ten times. V is TRBV7-6 and J is TRBJ2-1; 9 bases agree with TRBD2. The CDR3 has 16 residues. Germline CDR1 is SGHVS and CDR2 is FNYEAQ. V trimming: 5 bases; J trimming: 4 bases; junction bases outside the gene matches: 9. CDR3 loop: CASSQAGGAGYNEQFF. CDR3 in DNA: TGTGCCAGCAGCCAAGCGGGGGGCGCGGGATACAATGAGCAGTTCTTC. The full variable domain, completed using reference TRBV7-6 and TRBJ2-1, is GAGVSQSPRYKVTKRGQDVALRCDPISGHVSLYWYRQALGQGPEFLTYFNYEAQQDKSGLPNDRFSAERPEGSISTLTIQRTEQRDSAMYRCASSQAGGAGYNEQFFGPGTRLTVL.

The chain carries TRBV5-1 and TRBJ2-1; 14 bases align to TRBD2. This CDR3 has 15 amino acids. V was pared by 4 bases and J by 9 bases, with 6 bases of the junction left unmatched. CDR1 and CDR2 from the germline V gene are SGHRS and YFSETQ. CDR3 loop: CASSAGLAGAAEQFF. CDR3 sequence (DNA): TGCGCCAGCAGCGCGGGACTAGCGGGAGCAGCTGAGCAGTTCTTC.

The chain recombines TRBV9 with TRBJ2-1; TRBD2 matches at 11 bases. V lost 3 bases and J lost 9; bases outside the gene matches: 17. Germline CDR1 SGDLS, CDR2 YYNGEE. This CDR3 spans 18 amino acids. The CDR3 DNA follows: TGTGCCAGCAGCGGGGGGACTAGCGGAACCCCAGGGGGACTTGAGCAGTTCTTC. Amino acids: CASSGGTSGTPGGLEQFF.

At least ten counts were recorded for this clonotype. The genes are TRBV12-3 or TRBV12-4 and TRBJ1-3; 7 bases line up with TRBD1. The CDR3 has 11 residues. V gave up 8 bases and J gave up 6 bases; unmatched junction bases: 1. The CDR3, as DNA: TGTGCCAGCGACAGGGAAAACACCATATATTTT. This gives the protein CASDRENTIYF.

This clonotype was seen at least ten times. V and J are TRBV13 and TRBJ2-5; D gene unclear. This CDR3 contains 13 residues. CDR1 and CDR2 (germline): PRHDT, FYEKMQ (reference sequence). Trimming took 5 bases from V and 5 from J, leaving 12 bases between them. The CDR3 reads CASSRKAWETQYF. DNA for the CDR3: TGTGCCAGCAGCCGAAAAGCGTGGGAGACCCAGTACTTC.

In its sample, this clonotype was seen many times. The J gene is TRBJ1-2, the V gene TRBV14; D is possibly TRBD1 (5 bases). Per the germline V gene, CDR1 is SGHDN and CDR2 is FVKESK. This CDR3 has 14 residues. V lost 0 bases and J 8 bases, leaving 13 bases between the germline ends. This CDR3 is CASSQDGTPWGYTF. CDR3 DNA sequence: TGTGCCAGCAGCCAAGACGGGACTCCATGGGGCTACACCTTC.

This clonotype was seen at least ten times. The chain combines TRBV5-1 with TRBJ2-5; maybe TRBD2 (7 bases). CDR3 length equals 16 residues. From germline, CDR1 is SGHRS and CDR2 YFSETQ. The ends were cut back, 0 bases at V and 1 base at J, with 13 bases in the middle. CDR3 protein: CASSLGGGSGQETQYF. The CDR3 nucleotides are TGCGCCAGCAGCTTGGGGGGGGGCAGCGGCCAAGAGACCCAGTACTTC.

This clonotype has a count of ten or more. The chain couples TRBV5-1 to TRBJ1-1; TRBD1 might be the D (5 bases). CDR3 length: 11 residues. Trimming removed 4 bases at V and 11 bases at J, with 12 bases between. Germline assignment: CDR1 SGHRS and CDR2 YFSETQ. The CDR3 DNA reads as TGCGCCAGCAGCCGACGGGGGGAGGCTTTCTTT. It yields the protein CASSRRGEAFF.

This clonotype has at least ten counts. The chain employs TRBV4-2 and TRBJ2-1; 7 bases agree with TRBD2. The ends lost 11 bases at V and 8 bases at J; junction bases unmatched: 6. This CDR3 is 11 amino acids long. Germline V gene lookup returns CDR1 LGHNA and CDR2 YNFKEQ. This CDR3 reads CAVGAGHEQFF. CDR3 coding DNA: TGTGCCGTCGGAGCGGGGCATGAGCAGTTCTTC.

This clonotype was counted many times. The chain has TRBV10-3 and TRBJ2-1, with 11 bases identical to TRBD2. Germline loops: CDR1 ENHRY, CDR2 SYGVKD. This CDR3 is built from 18 residues. V dropped 0 bases and J dropped 5; count of bases not matched to a gene: 9. CDR3 protein: CAISESGLAVKRNNEQFF. CDR3 nucleotide sequence: TGTGCCATCAGTGAGTCGGGACTAGCGGTAAAAAGGAACAATGAGCAGTTCTTC.

Ten or more counts support this clonotype. The chain uses TRBV18 and TRBJ1-1; possible D gene TRBD1, 5 bases. V was shortened by 3 bases and J by 1 base, with 12 bases between the two germline ends. The CDR3 is 15 amino acids. CDR1 and CDR2 (germline): KGHSH, LQKENI. CDR3 nucleotides: TGTGCCAGCTCACCGACCGTGACAGCGAACACTGAAGCTTTCTTT. Its protein product is CASSPTVTANTEAFF.

This clonotype was seen many times. V and J are TRBV28 and TRBJ2-1, with 10 bases aligning to TRBD1. V was clipped by 6 bases and J by 9 bases; unmatched bases: 11. CDR1 and CDR2 from the germline V gene are MDHEN and SYDVKM. CDR3 length: 15 residues. The CDR3 loop is CASRGPGQGITEQFF. CDR3 DNA sequence: TGTGCCAGCAGAGGGCCGGGACAGGGGATCACTGAGCAGTTCTTC.

This clonotype was seen many times. CDR3 region: CASFQQYQETQYF. The CDR3 bases are TGTGCCAGCTTTCAACAGTACCAAGAGACCCAGTACTTC. V and J are TRBV6-1 and TRBJ2-5, with D uncertain. The CDR3 is 13 amino acids. Germline V lookup: CDR1 MNHNS, CDR2 SASEGT. Trimming shortened V by 8 bases and J by 0 bases, and 10 bases separated the two germline ends.

There are many counts of this clonotype. The chain links TRBV28 to TRBJ2-3; 8 bases match TRBD1. The ends lost 3 bases at V and 5 bases at J; junction bases unmatched: 10. The germline V gene encodes CDR1 MDHEN and CDR2 SYDVKM. The CDR3 totals 16 residues. In DNA form, the CDR3 reads TGTGCCAGCAGTTTGGTCCCAAGTACAGGGGGAGATACGCAGTATTTT. Its protein product is CASSLVPSTGGDTQYF.

Ten or more counts support this clonotype. The V call is TRBV20-1, the J call TRBJ2-1; tentatively, D is TRBD2 (6 bases). Trimming took off 2 bases at V and 3 bases at J, with 14 bases between the two ends. Germline loops: CDR1 DFQATT, CDR2 SNEGSKA (reference sequence). The CDR3 length is 15 residues. The DNA of the CDR3 is TGCAGTGCTAGAATTGGTAGCGGAATCTACAATGAGCAGTTCTTC. Translating it yields CSARIGSGIYNEQFF.

This clonotype has only a few counts. The rearrangement uses TRBV4-2 and TRBJ1-1; D is unresolved. From germline, CDR1 is LGHNA and CDR2 YNFKEQ. Trimming took 0 bases from V and 8 from J, leaving 19 bases between them. CDR3 size: 16 residues. CDR3 bases: TGTGCCAGCAGCCAAGATCGTATTACAGCGGAGACAGAAGCTTTCTTT. This encodes CASSQDRITAETEAFF.